This passage covers 28 T cell receptor beta chains from one sample sequenced in a study of OX40 agonist ivuxolimab in advanced cancers. The assay was immunoSEQ multiplex PCR, and TCRdb's table has in-frame clones only and misses some. This sample has approximately 70,000 clones; more than 70% occur once, and the top ten carry 6.5% to 7.5%. The source was CD4+ or CD8+ T cells sorted from blood, collected in a trial of the OX40 agonist ivuxolimab. These TCRs come from an adult with an advanced solid tumor such as melanoma, head and neck, liver or kidney cancer.

The V call is TRBV6-1, the J call TRBJ2-1, with 7 bases fitting TRBD1. The germline V gene encodes CDR1 MNHNS and CDR2 SASEGT. The V gene end was trimmed by 10 bases and the J gene end by 9 bases; junction bases not matched to a gene: 12. The CDR3 covers 13 residues. This chain's CDR3 is CATTGVSLAEQFF. The CDR3 nucleotides are TGTGCCACCACAGGGGTGAGTTTGGCTGAGCAGTTCTTC.

V is TRBV7-6 and J is TRBJ1-1; D is undetermined. Per germline, CDR1 SGHVS and CDR2 FNYEAQ. This CDR3 has 14 amino acids. V dropped 5 bases and J dropped 0 bases, with 10 bases sitting between them. This CDR3 reads CASSPGRVNTEAFF. The CDR3 bases are TGTGCCAGCAGCCCAGGACGGGTGAACACTGAAGCTTTCTTT.

The CDR3 DNA is TGCGCCAGCAGCCCTCCGGGCCAACACGGGGCCAACGTCCTGACTTTC. This encodes CASSPPGQHGANVLTF. The chain is built from TRBV5-1 and TRBJ2-6; D is ambiguous. Germline CDR1 is SGHRS and CDR2 is YFSETQ. The CDR3 length is 16 residues. Trimming pared 4 bases from V and 4 bases from J, leaving 15 bases between.

The rearrangement uses TRBV27 and TRBJ1-2; D uncertain. Germline V lookup: CDR1 MNHEY, CDR2 SMNVEV (reference sequence). The V gene lost 8 bases and the J gene lost 4 bases, with 8 bases spanning the gap. This CDR3 has 11 amino acids. The CDR3 is CASGPSYGYTF. In nucleotides, the CDR3 is TGTGCCAGCGGTCCTTCCTATGGCTACACCTTC.

This sequence joins TRBV18 and TRBJ2-1, with D maybe TRBD1 (6 bases). Trimming removed 6 bases at V and 0 bases at J, with 15 bases between. Germline CDR1 and CDR2: KGHSH and LQKENI. The CDR3 is 16 amino acids. Written as DNA, the CDR3 is TGTGCCAGCTCGCCCTCACAGGGCCGCTCCTACAATGAGCAGTTCTTC. This translates into CASSPSQGRSYNEQFF.

This clone was detected a few times. The V gene is TRBV10-3, the J gene TRBJ2-1; 8 bases are shared with TRBD2. The CDR3 sequence is 14 residues long. Trimming cost V 7 bases and J 8 bases; bases outside gene matches: 10. Germline V CDR1 and CDR2: ENHRY, SYGVKD. CDR3 in DNA: TGTGCCATCATGCAACGGGGGGGCCGGGATGAGCAGTTCTTC. Its protein is CAIMQRGGRDEQFF.

The V gene is TRBV6-1, the J gene TRBJ2-1; D is unresolved. The CDR3 loop spans 15 amino acids. Per germline, CDR1 MNHNS and CDR2 SASEGT. The ends were cut back, 2 bases at V and 4 bases at J, with 12 bases in the middle. The CDR3 sequence: CASSEIESTYNEQFF. The CDR3 DNA follows: TGTGCCAGCAGTGAAATAGAGTCGACGTACAATGAGCAGTTCTTC.

This clone was counted a single time. The chain links TRBV18 to TRBJ1-2, with D maybe TRBD1 (5 bases). Germline V lookup: CDR1 KGHSH, CDR2 LQKENI. The CDR3 consists of 15 residues. Trimming pared 2 bases from V and 0 bases from J, leaving 10 bases between. CDR3 nucleotide sequence: TGTGCCAGCTCACCATCGAAGGGGACTAACTATGGCTACACCTTC. This codes for CASSPSKGTNYGYTF.

V is TRBV7-3 and J is TRBJ2-5; 9 bases map to TRBD2. V dropped 5 bases and J dropped 2; count of bases not matched to a gene: 6. In germline, CDR1 is SGHTA, CDR2 FQGTGA. The CDR3 totals 15 residues. The CDR3 loop is CASSPEGLAQETQYF. The DNA of the CDR3 is TGTGCCAGCAGCCCAGAGGGACTAGCTCAAGAGACCCAGTACTTC.

The chain joins TRBV25-1 to TRBJ2-5; TRBD1 matches at 11 bases. The CDR3 sequence is 15 residues long. V lost 7 bases and J lost 5; bases outside the gene matches: 9. From germline, CDR1 is MGHDK and CDR2 SYGVNS. The CDR3 loop is CASTLGQGVRETQYF. Here the CDR3 DNA reads TGTGCCAGCACCCTGGGACAGGGGGTACGGGAGACCCAGTACTTC.

The rearrangement uses TRBV4-2 and TRBJ2-1, with D possibly being TRBD2 (6 bases). Trimming took off 0 bases at V and 7 bases at J, with 16 bases between the two ends. From germline, CDR1 is LGHNA and CDR2 YNFKEQ. The CDR3 is made up of 16 amino acids. CDR3 in amino acids: CASSQDRASVGNEQFF. CDR3 nucleotide sequence: TGTGCCAGCAGCCAAGATCGGGCTAGCGTCGGGAATGAGCAGTTCTTC.

J is TRBJ2-1 and V is TRBV5-3, with unresolved D. TRBV5-3 is noted as an ORF with a role that remains uncertain. CDR3 size: 11 residues. Trimming shortened V by 2 bases and J by 15 bases, and 12 bases separated the two germline ends. The CDR3 sequence is CARSLHEALFF. CDR3 DNA sequence: TGTGCCAGAAGCTTACACGAGGCCCTGTTCTTC.

CDR3 region: CAISEGQSHEQFF. CDR3 nucleotides: TGTGCCATCAGTGAAGGTCAGAGCCATGAGCAGTTCTTC. V usage is TRBV10-3 and J usage is TRBJ2-1, with D hard to call. In germline, CDR1 is ENHRY, CDR2 SYGVKD. CDR3 length: 13 amino acids. V was shortened by 3 bases and J by 8 bases, with 11 bases between the two germline ends.

V and J are TRBV5-1 and TRBJ1-1; D remains ambiguous. The V gene's germline CDR1 is SGHRS and CDR2 YFSETQ. Trimming removed 1 base at V and 1 base at J, with 17 bases between. There are 17 residues in the CDR3. The CDR3 protein is CASSLSRVGFQNTEAFF. In DNA form, the CDR3 reads TGCGCCAGCAGCTTGTCTCGAGTTGGGTTCCAGAACACTGAAGCTTTCTTT.

The chain links TRBV4-2 to TRBJ2-6, with D perhaps matching TRBD1 (5 bases). Deletions cut 1 base from V and 13 bases from J, with 26 bases between. Germline V gene lookup returns CDR1 LGHNA and CDR2 YNFKEQ. This CDR3 is built from 18 residues. The CDR3 protein is CASSQGLPSLSGASVLTF. The CDR3 region has the DNA TGTGCCAGCAGCCAAGGTTTACCCTCACTATCTGGGGCTTCTGTCCTGACTTTC.

This clone was picked up one time. A junction boundary mismatches the germline segment, possibly from a read error. This rearrangement joins TRBV5-1 to TRBJ1-2; no definite D call. This CDR3 is 13 amino acids long. Germline V lookup: CDR1 SGHRS, CDR2 YFSETQ. The CDR3 region has the DNA TGCGCCAGCAGGTTGGACTTAAACTATGGCTACACCTTC. The encoded protein is CASRLDLNYGYTF.

This chain joins TRBV7-2 and TRBJ1-3; weak D call: TRBD1 (6 bases). With 4 bases removed from V and 0 bases from J, the gap between germline ends came to 19 bases. CDR1 is SGHTA and CDR2 is FQGNSA in the germline V gene. The CDR3 sequence is 18 residues long. CDR3 nucleotides: TGTGCCAGCAGCTCTCCAGGGGAGGGACTGTACTCTGGAAACACCATATATTTT. This translates into CASSSPGEGLYSGNTIYF. The whole variable domain, filled in from reference TRBV7-2 and TRBJ1-3, reads GAGVSQSPSNKVTEKGKDVELRCDPISGHTALYWYRQSLGQGLEFLIYFQGNSAPDKSGLPSDRFSAERTGGSVSTLTIQRTQQEDSAVYLCASSSPGEGLYSGNTIYFGEGSWLTVV.

This chain joins TRBV7-2 and TRBJ1-5, with D hard to call. Deletions cut 1 base from V and 4 bases from J, with 5 bases between. Germline V gives CDR1 SGHTA, CDR2 FQGNSA. The CDR3 is 13 amino acids. This CDR3 is CASSLDQNQPQHF. The CDR3 region has the DNA TGTGCCAGCAGCTTAGATCAGAATCAGCCCCAGCATTTT.

This sequence joins TRBV27 and TRBJ1-5; TRBD1 is a possible D gene (6 bases). The CDR3 contains 15 residues. Trimming cost V 6 bases and J 4 bases, with 16 bases left between them. Germline CDR1 reads MNHEY; CDR2 reads SMNVEV (reference sequence). Written as DNA, the CDR3 is TGTGCCAGCAGCCATGGGGGGCGAACAAATCAGCCCCAGCATTTT. Its protein is CASSHGGRTNQPQHF.

This sequence joins TRBV13 and TRBJ1-1; TRBD1 is a possible D gene (6 bases). The CDR3 contains 14 residues. The V gene lost 1 base and the J gene lost 5 bases, with 11 bases spanning the gap. Per germline, CDR1 PRHDT and CDR2 FYEKMQ (reference sequence). The CDR3, as DNA: TGTGCCAGCAGCTTAGAAGGGCAGGGGACTGAAGCTTTCTTT. Translating gives CASSLEGQGTEAFF.

V is TRBV7-9 and J is TRBJ2-7; TRBD1 matches at 8 bases. Trimming cost V 3 bases and J 7 bases; bases outside gene matches: 5. Per the germline V gene, CDR1 is SEHNR and CDR2 is FQNEAQ (reference sequence). The CDR3 is 13 residues long. The CDR3 DNA reads TGTGCCAGCAGCTTTCAGGGGGCAAGGGAGCAGTACTTC. It is translated as CASSFQGAREQYF.

The CDR3 DNA follows: TGTGCCTGGAGGGGGAGGGAGGCGGGCAATCAGCCCCAGCATTTT. Translating gives CAWRGREAGNQPQHF. The chain carries TRBV30 and TRBJ1-5, with D unclear. The germline V and J ends were trimmed by 3 bases and 2 bases, with 14 bases remaining between them. CDR1 is GTSNPN and CDR2 is SVGIG in the germline V gene (reference sequence). The CDR3 consists of 15 residues.

V gene TRBV5-1 combines with J gene TRBJ2-7, with D tentatively TRBD1 (6 bases). Germline assignment: CDR1 SGHRS and CDR2 YFSETQ. V was pared by 4 bases and J by 3 bases, with 11 bases between. CDR3 length: 13 residues. CDR3: CASSPTGFYEQYF. The CDR3 bases are TGCGCCAGCAGCCCAACAGGGTTCTACGAGCAGTACTTC.

The chain combines TRBV5-1 with TRBJ1-6; D ambiguous. Germline CDR1 SGHRS, CDR2 YFSETQ. V gave up 6 bases and J gave up 0 bases, with 10 bases separating them. There are 15 residues in the CDR3. The CDR3 nucleotides are TGCGCCAGCAAGGACGGGAGCTCCTATAATTCACCCCTCCACTTT. Residues: CASKDGSSYNSPLHF.

The rearrangement links TRBV5-8 to TRBJ2-3; D is possibly TRBD1 (5 bases). V lost 5 bases and J 1 base, leaving 5 bases between the germline ends. CDR1 is SGHTS, CDR2 YDEGEE, per germline. This CDR3 is built from 12 residues. CDR3 in DNA: TGTGCCAGCAGGGGGCGCACAGATACGCAGTATTTT. Protein: CASRGRTDTQYF.

V and J are TRBV4-3 and TRBJ2-7, with D hard to call. Trimming shortened V by 0 bases and J by 4 bases, and 16 bases separated the two germline ends. The CDR3 runs 16 residues. Germline CDR1 and CDR2: LGHNA and YSLEER. CDR3 nucleotides: TGCGCCAGCAGCCAAGAAACGGCCAGGAGACCTTACGAGCAGTACTTC. It yields the protein CASSQETARRPYEQYF.

This clone was seen just once. V gene TRBV19 combines with J gene TRBJ2-7; the D gene is possibly TRBD2 (5 bases). Trimming took off 5 bases at V and 3 bases at J, with 17 bases between the two ends. Germline CDR1 reads LNHDA; CDR2 reads SQIVND (reference sequence). This CDR3 is built from 15 residues. CDR3 region: CASSFSGGPLYEQYF. Here the CDR3 DNA reads TGTGCCAGTAGTTTCTCCGGCGGGCCCCTCTACGAGCAGTACTTC.

This chain uses TRBV6-6 with TRBJ1-2; D not certain. V shed 9 bases and J shed 2 bases, with 10 bases lying between them. Germline loops: CDR1 MNHNY, CDR2 SVGAGI (reference sequence). The CDR3 spans 12 residues. DNA for the CDR3: TGTGCCAGTTCAACCGGGAACTATGGCTACACCTTC. Translating it yields CASSTGNYGYTF.